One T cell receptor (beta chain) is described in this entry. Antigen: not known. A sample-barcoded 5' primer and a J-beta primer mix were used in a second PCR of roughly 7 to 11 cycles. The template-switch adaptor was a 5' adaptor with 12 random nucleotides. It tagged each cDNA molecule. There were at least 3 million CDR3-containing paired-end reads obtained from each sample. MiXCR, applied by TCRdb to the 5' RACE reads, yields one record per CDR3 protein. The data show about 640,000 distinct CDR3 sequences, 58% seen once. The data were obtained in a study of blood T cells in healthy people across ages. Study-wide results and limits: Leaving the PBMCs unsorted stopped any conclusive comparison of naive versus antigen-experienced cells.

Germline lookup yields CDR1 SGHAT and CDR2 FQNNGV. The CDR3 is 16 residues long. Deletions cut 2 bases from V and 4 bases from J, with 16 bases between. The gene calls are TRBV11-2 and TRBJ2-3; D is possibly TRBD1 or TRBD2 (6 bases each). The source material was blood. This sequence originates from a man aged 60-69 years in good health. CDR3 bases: TGTGCCAGCAGCTTACTCGGGGGCCCAGCCTCAGATACGCAGTATTTT. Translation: CASSLLGGPASDTQYF.